Listed here are 28 T cell receptor beta chains from one sample, sequenced in a study of shared clonotypes between healthy human individuals. Data came from immunoSEQ multiplex PCR; TCRdb stores just in-frame clones and leaves some out. The table records some 600,000 clones, roughly 96% of them present only once. Positively selected for CCR7, the CD45RO-negative cells used as naive CD8 cells excluded terminally differentiated effector memory CD45RA+ cells. Specimen: naive CD8+ T cells sorted from blood. The source of these receptors is a woman aged 30 to 39 in good health.

The CDR3 loop is CASSDRSVNYGYTF. The CDR3 DNA is TGTGCCAGCAGCGACAGGAGCGTTAACTATGGCTACACCTTC. The genes are TRBV7-8 and TRBJ1-2; tentative D call: TRBD1 (6 bases). With 5 bases removed from V and 1 base from J, the gap between germline ends came to 11 bases. The V gene's germline CDR1 is SGHVS and CDR2 FQNEAQ. The CDR3 has 14 amino acids. Combining the CDR3 with reference TRBV7-8 and TRBJ1-2 gives the whole variable domain GAGVSQSPRYKVAKRGQDVALRCDPISGHVSLFWYQQALGQGPEFLTYFQNEAQLDKSGLPSDRFFAERPEGSVSTLKIQRTQQEDSAVYLCASSDRSVNYGYTFGSGTRLTVV.

The V call is TRBV2, the J call TRBJ1-4; D possibly corresponds to TRBD1 (6 bases). CDR1 and CDR2 (germline): SNHLY, FYNNEI. This CDR3 region has 13 residues. The ends were cut back, 10 bases at V and 10 bases at J, with 19 bases in the middle. In nucleotides, the CDR3 is TGTGCCACCAGGGACATAGGGGAGGTAAAACTGTTTTTT. This gives the protein CATRDIGEVKLFF.

V usage is TRBV7-9 and J usage is TRBJ2-1; D might be TRBD2 (5 bases). V was clipped by 5 bases and J by 2 bases, with 13 bases between them. The CDR3 is 15 residues long. Germline V gene lookup returns CDR1 SEHNR and CDR2 FQNEAQ (reference sequence). This chain's CDR3 is CASSGPQRPYNEQFF. The CDR3 nucleotides read TGTGCCAGCAGCGGTCCCCAGCGGCCCTACAATGAGCAGTTCTTC.

V gene TRBV30 combines with J gene TRBJ1-3; D gene uncertain. V was trimmed by 0 bases and J by 0 bases, leaving 9 bases between them. This CDR3 contains 15 residues. CDR1 is GTSNPN and CDR2 is SVGIG in the germline V gene (reference sequence). For the CDR3, the DNA is TGTGCCTGGAGTGTTCAGCTAAGCTCTGGAAACACCATATATTTT. Protein product: CAWSVQLSSGNTIYF.

The chain combines TRBV9 with TRBJ2-3; TRBD2 matches 11 bases. From germline, CDR1 is SGDLS and CDR2 YYNGEE. The trim removed 6 bases at V and 4 bases at J, leaving 7 bases unmatched. CDR3 length: 15 residues. The CDR3, as DNA: TGTGCCAGCACCACTAGCGGGAGTGTATCAGATACGCAGTATTTT. It encodes CASTTSGSVSDTQYF.

This chain links TRBV10-2 with TRBJ2-7, with unresolved D. Germline loops: CDR1 WSHSY, CDR2 SAAADI. The CDR3 spans 12 residues. V was cut by 3 bases and J by 4 bases, with 7 bases left in between. The CDR3, as DNA: TGCGCCAGCAGTGACGCCCCGTACGAGCAGTACTTC. Its protein is CASSDAPYEQYF.

This sequence joins TRBV4-1 and TRBJ1-2, with 7 bases fitting TRBD1. CDR1 is MGHRA and CDR2 is YSYEKL in the germline V gene. With V trimmed by 0 bases and J by 6 bases, 4 bases remained unmatched. This CDR3 has 14 residues. This chain's CDR3 is CASSQDRGVNGYTF. The CDR3 DNA is TGCGCCAGCAGCCAAGACAGGGGGGTGAATGGCTACACCTTC.

This chain links TRBV2 with TRBJ1-6; the match to TRBD1 covers 8 bases. The CDR3 has 16 amino acids. V dropped 6 bases and J dropped 0; count of bases not matched to a gene: 4. Per germline, CDR1 SNHLY and CDR2 FYNNEI. CDR3 nucleotide sequence: TGTGCCAGCAGGAGGACAGGGAGCTCCTATAATTCACCCCTCCACTTT. Its translation: CASRRTGSSYNSPLHF.

The J gene is TRBJ1-2, the V gene TRBV19; tentative D call: TRBD1 (5 bases). The V and J ends lost 5 bases and 5 bases respectively, with 15 bases between them. The CDR3 spans 14 residues. Germline CDR1 LNHDA, CDR2 SQIVND (reference sequence). DNA for the CDR3: TGTGCCAGTAGTCCCGCCGGGACCTCATATGGCTACACCTTC. It codes for CASSPAGTSYGYTF.

The chain carries TRBV19 and TRBJ2-3; 9 bases align to TRBD1. Germline-derived CDR1 and CDR2 are LNHDA and SQIVND (reference sequence). The CDR3 contains 13 residues. The J segment lost 5 bases and the V segment lost 4 bases, leaving 1 base of the junction unmatched. The CDR3 region is CASSNRGQDTQYF. In nucleotides, the CDR3 is TGTGCCAGTAGTAACAGGGGGCAAGATACGCAGTATTTT.

This clone has more than one count but fewer than ten. The CDR3 DNA sequence: TGCGCCAGCAGCCTTAGGACAGGGGAGAATCAGCCCCAGCATTTT. Its translation: CASSLRTGENQPQHF. The V gene is TRBV4-1, the J gene TRBJ1-5; 9 bases align to TRBD1. V trimming: 4 bases; J trimming: 4 bases; junction bases outside the gene matches: 5. CDR1 and CDR2 from the germline V gene are MGHRA and YSYEKL. CDR3 length: 15 residues.

The J gene is TRBJ2-7, the V gene TRBV19; the D is unclear. Trimming shortened V by 5 bases and J by 3 bases, and 5 bases separated the two germline ends. CDR1 is LNHDA, CDR2 SQIVND, per germline (reference sequence). The CDR3 sequence is 11 residues long. The CDR3 loop reads CASSSLYEQYF. The CDR3 DNA reads as TGTGCCAGTAGTTCTCTCTACGAGCAGTACTTC.

This chain links TRBV7-9 with TRBJ2-2; no reliable D call. Trimming shortened V by 5 bases and J by 6 bases, and 13 bases separated the two germline ends. This CDR3 spans 14 amino acids. The V gene's germline CDR1 is SEHNR and CDR2 FQNEAQ (reference sequence). The CDR3 loop is CASSAGYSPGELFF. The CDR3 DNA sequence: TGTGCCAGCAGCGCTGGATACAGCCCCGGGGAGCTGTTTTTT.

The J gene is TRBJ1-1, the V gene TRBV7-9, with D unresolved. V was cut by 3 bases and J by 7 bases, with 9 bases left in between. Per germline, CDR1 SEHNR and CDR2 FQNEAQ (reference sequence). The CDR3 sequence is 12 residues long. The CDR3 region has the DNA TGTGCCAGCAGCTTCGGCGGGGATGAAGCTTTCTTT. The encoded protein is CASSFGGDEAFF.

The CDR3 DNA sequence: TGTGCCAGCAGTTCCGGAGGGCCAAGCACAGATACGCAGTATTTT. Protein sequence: CASSSGGPSTDTQYF. The chain recombines TRBV27 with TRBJ2-3; weak D call: TRBD2 (6 bases). Between the trimmed V and J ends, which lost 4 bases and 0 bases, there was a span of 11 bases. Germline values: CDR1 MNHEY, CDR2 SMNVEV (reference sequence). The CDR3 length is 15 residues.

This clone came up once. The chain recombines TRBV14 with TRBJ2-7; the match to TRBD2 covers 7 bases. Germline V gene sequence: CDR1 SGHDN, CDR2 FVKESK. This CDR3 is built from 15 residues. Unmatched junction bases numbered 10, after V lost 4 bases and J lost 4 bases. The CDR3 reads CASSRTGLGRYEQYF. DNA for the CDR3: TGTGCCAGCAGCCGAACTGGACTAGGGCGATACGAGCAGTACTTC.

V is TRBV7-6 and J is TRBJ2-2; D ambiguous. The ends were cut back, 2 bases at V and 4 bases at J, with 8 bases in the middle. The CDR3 totals 14 residues. The germline CDR1 and CDR2 sequences are SGHVS and FNYEAQ. DNA for the CDR3: TGTGCCAGCAGCTTAAGACTTTCCACCGGGGAGCTGTTTTTT. Its translation is CASSLRLSTGELFF.

On this clone itself: The sample holds other DNA sequences that translate to the same CDR3. The rearrangement links TRBV29-1 to TRBJ2-7; D is ambiguous. This CDR3 contains 10 residues. Trimming took 6 bases from V and 3 from J, leaving 6 bases between them. The germline gives CDR1 SQVTM, CDR2 ANQGSEA. CDR3 residues: CSVGDYEQYF. As DNA, the CDR3 is TGCAGCGTCGGTGACTACGAGCAGTACTTC.

The J gene is TRBJ1-5, the V gene TRBV4-1; a possible D gene is TRBD1 (5 bases). Trimming stripped 1 base from V and 4 bases from J, with 14 bases between. There are 16 residues in the CDR3. Germline CDR1 reads MGHRA; CDR2 reads YSYEKL. The CDR3 sequence is CASSQGGDRNNQPQHF. The CDR3, as DNA: TGCGCCAGCAGCCAAGGGGGAGACAGAAATAATCAGCCCCAGCATTTT.

J is TRBJ1-5 and V is TRBV27, with TRBD1 matching over 12 bases. Per germline, CDR1 MNHEY and CDR2 SMNVEV (reference sequence). There are 15 residues in the CDR3. V shed 6 bases, J shed 6 bases, and the junction held 6 bases outside the gene matches. The CDR3 DNA reads as TGTGCCAGCAGCCTGGGACAGGGGGCCGGTCAGCCCCAGCATTTT. Protein sequence: CASSLGQGAGQPQHF.

J is TRBJ1-2 and V is TRBV27; D might be TRBD1 (6 bases). Germline CDR1 is MNHEY and CDR2 is SMNVEV (reference sequence). The V end was cut by 5 bases, the J end by 5 bases, with 15 bases between. The CDR3 consists of 14 residues. This CDR3 is CASSPEGGSYGYTF. The CDR3 region has the DNA TGTGCCAGCAGTCCCGAGGGGGGAAGTTATGGCTACACCTTC.

The chain combines TRBV15 with TRBJ2-1, with no clear D. The CDR3 covers 16 residues. Trimming took 2 bases from V and 8 from J, leaving 19 bases between them. From germline, CDR1 is LNHNV and CDR2 YYDKDF (reference sequence). CDR3 sequence reads: CATSRPRLLTKYEQFF. The CDR3 DNA follows: TGTGCCACCAGCAGACCCCGATTGTTAACGAAGTATGAGCAGTTCTTC. The full variable domain, in which reference TRBV15 and TRBJ2-1 provide the parts outside the CDR3, is DAMVIQNPRYQVTQFGKPVTLSCSQTLNHNVMYWYQQKSSQAPKLLFHYYDKDFNNEADTPDNFQSRRPNTSFCFLDIRSPGLGDTAMYLCATSRPRLLTKYEQFFGPGTRLTVL.

The chain combines TRBV27 with TRBJ2-3; D is undetermined. Germline V gene data show CDR1 as MNHEY and CDR2 as SMNVEV (reference sequence). Trimming stripped 4 bases from V and 5 bases from J, with 16 bases between. The CDR3 spans 15 residues. CDR3 residues: CASSYVVPVRDTQYF. In DNA, the CDR3 is TGTGCCAGCAGTTATGTGGTCCCCGTACGAGATACGCAGTATTTT.

The V gene is TRBV16, the J gene TRBJ2-2; maybe TRBD1 (6 bases). Germline loops: CDR1 KGHSY, CDR2 FQNENV. V lost 3 bases, J lost 2 bases, and 16 bases lay in between. The CDR3 contains 17 residues. The CDR3 region has the DNA TGTGCCAGCAGCCACCTGGGACAAGTACTAAACACCGGGGAGCTGTTTTTT. It codes for CASSHLGQVLNTGELFF.

The V gene is TRBV28, the J gene TRBJ2-3; 14 nucleotides agree with TRBD2. V was pared by 1 base and J by 5 bases, with 8 bases of the junction left unmatched. In germline, CDR1 is MDHEN, CDR2 SYDVKM. This CDR3 has 18 amino acids. CDR3 in DNA: TGTGCCAGCAGTTTATATTGGGGGACTAGCGGGAGTCAAGATACGCAGTATTTT. Its translation: CASSLYWGTSGSQDTQYF.

The V gene is TRBV11-2, the J gene TRBJ2-7; 10 nucleotides agree with TRBD1. This CDR3 has 14 residues. V was pared by 5 bases and J by 4 bases, with 5 bases of the junction left unmatched. Germline CDR1 and CDR2: SGHAT and FQNNGV. The CDR3 sequence: CASSVGQGGYEQYF. DNA for the CDR3: TGTGCCAGCAGCGTCGGACAGGGGGGTTACGAGCAGTACTTC.

V is TRBV7-9 and J is TRBJ1-1; no definite D call. V shed 5 bases and J shed 4 bases, with 8 bases lying between them. The CDR3 spans 12 residues. The V gene's germline CDR1 is SEHNR and CDR2 FQNEAQ (reference sequence). Here the CDR3 DNA reads TGTGCCAGCAGCCCCCAGGTCACTGAAGCTTTCTTT. Its translation: CASSPQVTEAFF.

The table lists this clone with a count of one. The CDR3: CASSVRAGRSYEQYF. The CDR3 DNA sequence: TGTGCCAGCAGCGTACGAGCGGGAAGGTCCTACGAGCAGTACTTC. The J gene is TRBJ2-7, the V gene TRBV9; 7 bases fit TRBD2. CDR1 SGDLS and CDR2 YYNGEE come from the germline V gene. This CDR3 has 15 residues. V lost 1 base, J lost 1 base, and 5 bases stayed unmatched.